This T cell receptor beta chain originates from a study of cytotoxic CD8 clonotypes in ibrutinib-treated CLL. Of note for this clone: Its target is unknown.

Germline values: CDR1 SGHTA, CDR2 FQGTGA. The J segment lost 7 bases and the V segment lost 4 bases, leaving 1 base of the junction unmatched. The CDR3 has 13 amino acids. Study-wide results and limits: Baseline clonality was higher than in age-matched healthy donors and moved in step with circulating CD8+ T-cell counts.

This table comes from immunoSEQ multiplex PCR, and its TCRdb copy is limited to in-frame clones, with some not included. The sample has 120,000 to 150,000 clones, approximately 80% seen once. Sequences were derived from PBMCs, sampled after 12 months of ibrutinib treatment. This TCR was recovered from a human donor with chronic lymphocytic leukemia. This sequence joins TRBV7-3 and TRBJ2-1; 10 nucleotides line up with TRBD1. The CDR3, as DNA: TGTGCCAGCAGCTCGGGACAGGGGAATGAGCAGTTCTTC. Protein: CASSSGQGNEQFF. Full variable domain (outside the CDR3, taken from reference TRBV7-3 and TRBJ2-1): GAGVSQTPSNKVTEKGKYVELRCDPISGHTALYWYRQSLGQGPEFLIYFQGTGAADDSGLPNDRFFAVRPEGSVSTLKIQRTERGDSAVYLCASSSGQGNEQFFGPGTRLTVL.